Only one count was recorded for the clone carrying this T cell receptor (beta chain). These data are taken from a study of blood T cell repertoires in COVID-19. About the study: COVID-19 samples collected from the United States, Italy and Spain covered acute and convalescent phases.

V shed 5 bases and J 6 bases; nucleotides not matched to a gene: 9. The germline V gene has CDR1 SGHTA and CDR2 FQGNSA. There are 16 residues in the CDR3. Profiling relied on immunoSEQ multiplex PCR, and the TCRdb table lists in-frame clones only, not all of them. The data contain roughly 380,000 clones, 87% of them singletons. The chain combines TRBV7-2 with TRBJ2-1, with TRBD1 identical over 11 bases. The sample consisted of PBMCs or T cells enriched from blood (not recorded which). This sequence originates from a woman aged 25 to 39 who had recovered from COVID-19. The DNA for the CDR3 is TGTGCCAGCAGCCTAGGGTACGGGACAGGGGGCAATGAGCAGTTCTTC. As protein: CASSLGYGTGGNEQFF. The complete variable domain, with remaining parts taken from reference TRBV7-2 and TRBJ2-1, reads GAGVSQSPSNKVTEKGKDVELRCDPISGHTALYWYRQSLGQGLEFLIYFQGNSAPDKSGLPSDRFSAERTGGSVSTLTIQRTQQEDSAVYLCASSLGYGTGGNEQFFGPGTRLTVL.